Below, 17 T cell receptor beta chains from the same sample are listed, as sequenced in a study of siplizumab effects on memory and regulatory T cells. Profiling relied on immunoSEQ multiplex PCR, and the TCRdb table lists in-frame clones only, not all of them. The sample lists about 120,000 clones, less than 95% occurring once. What was sequenced was non-Treg CD4+ T cells sorted from blood. The receptors were sampled from a human donor in good health.

The chain couples TRBV6-5 to TRBJ2-2, with D perhaps matching TRBD1 or TRBD2 (6 bases each). With 4 bases removed from V and 5 bases from J, the gap between germline ends came to 8 bases. There are 13 residues in the CDR3. Germline values: CDR1 MNHEY, CDR2 SVGAGI. CDR3 bases: TGTGCCAGCAGTTGGAGGGGGACCGGGGAGCTGTTTTTT. As protein: CASSWRGTGELFF.

V and J are TRBV5-1 and TRBJ1-5; D is uncertain. The V end was cut by 0 bases, the J end by 3 bases, with 10 bases between. Germline V CDR1 and CDR2: SGHRS, YFSETQ. The CDR3 extends over 15 amino acids. This CDR3 is CASSLGDTNNQPQHF. The DNA for the CDR3 is TGCGCCAGCAGCTTGGGCGACACTAACAATCAGCCCCAGCATTTT.

This chain joins TRBV6-5 and TRBJ1-2; no clear D. V was pared by 2 bases and J by 8 bases, with 15 bases between. The CDR3 spans 14 residues. The V gene's germline CDR1 is MNHEY and CDR2 SVGAGI. CDR3 residues: CASSYPTVSLGYTF. In DNA form, the CDR3 reads TGTGCCAGCAGTTACCCTACCGTCTCTCTGGGCTACACCTTC.

V gene TRBV5-4 combines with J gene TRBJ2-7; TRBD2 aligns across 9 bases. V lost 5 bases and J lost 5; bases outside the gene matches: 11. Germline lookup yields CDR1 SGHNT and CDR2 YYREEE (reference sequence). This CDR3 region has 15 residues. The CDR3 protein is CASRRAGGGFHEQYF. The CDR3 DNA follows: TGTGCCAGCAGACGAGCGGGGGGAGGGTTCCACGAGCAGTACTTC.

This clone was seen a single time. The V call is TRBV6-6, the J call TRBJ2-7; 8 nucleotides match TRBD1. The germline V gene encodes CDR1 MNHNY and CDR2 SVGAGI (reference sequence). The J segment lost 0 bases and the V segment lost 4 bases, leaving 2 bases of the junction unmatched. The length of the CDR3 is 14 residues. This CDR3 is CASSSTGGSYEQYF. As DNA, the CDR3 is TGTGCCAGCAGTTCTACAGGGGGCTCCTACGAGCAGTACTTC.

V and J are TRBV7-9 and TRBJ1-2, with D tentatively TRBD1 (5 bases). Germline CDR1 and CDR2: SEHNR and FQNEAQ (reference sequence). The length of the CDR3 is 16 residues. V lost 3 bases and J 0 bases, leaving 14 bases between the germline ends. The CDR3: CASSFGRGTPNYGYTF. The CDR3 nucleotides are TGTGCCAGCAGCTTCGGGAGGGGTACCCCTAACTATGGCTACACCTTC.

The V call is TRBV2, the J call TRBJ2-5, with D unresolved. The CDR3 has 12 amino acids. Trimming stripped 6 bases from V and 0 bases from J, with 5 bases between. The germline V gene encodes CDR1 SNHLY and CDR2 FYNNEI. In DNA, the CDR3 is TGTGCCAGCAGCCCATACCAAGAGACCCAGTACTTC. Amino acid sequence: CASSPYQETQYF.

The chain couples TRBV18 to TRBJ1-5, with D unresolved. Per the germline V gene, CDR1 is KGHSH and CDR2 is LQKENI. The V end lost 6 bases, the J end lost 0 bases, and 12 bases lay between the germline ends. The length of the CDR3 is 15 residues. As DNA, the CDR3 is TGTGCCAGCTCTCTGACGACTGGTAGCAATCAGCCCCAGCATTTT. Amino acids: CASSLTTGSNQPQHF.

V usage is TRBV6-5 and J usage is TRBJ2-6; D is unresolved. Looked up from germline, CDR1 is MNHEY and CDR2 is SVGAGI. The V end was cut by 5 bases, the J end by 0 bases, with 5 bases between. The CDR3 has 14 amino acids. The CDR3 bases are TGTGCCAGCAGTCGGAACTCTGGGGCCAACGTCCTGACTTTC. Translated: CASSRNSGANVLTF.

V is TRBV5-1 and J is TRBJ2-3; D remains unclear. V lost 4 bases, J lost 3 bases, and 9 bases lay in between. The CDR3 runs to 13 residues. Germline lookup yields CDR1 SGHRS and CDR2 YFSETQ. The CDR3 region has the DNA TGCGCCAGCAGCCCCCTTCGGACAGATACGCAGTATTTT. This sequence encodes CASSPLRTDTQYF. Together with reference TRBV5-1 and TRBJ2-3, the CDR3 gives the full variable domain: KAGVTQTPRYLIKTRGQQVTLSCSPISGHRSVSWYQQTPGQGLQFLFEYFSETQRNKGNFPGRFSGRQFSNSRSEMNVSTLELGDSALYLCASSPLRTDTQYFGPGTRLTVL.

The chain carries TRBV11-1 and TRBJ1-4, with 8 bases aligning to TRBD1. The germline V gene encodes CDR1 SGHAT and CDR2 FQDESV (reference sequence). The CDR3 length is 15 residues. The V gene end was trimmed by 5 bases and the J gene end by 3 bases; junction bases not matched to a gene: 5. CDR3 sequence: CASSPRTGPNEKLFF. CDR3 nucleotides: TGTGCCAGCAGCCCGAGGACAGGGCCTAATGAAAAACTGTTTTTT.

The V call is TRBV19, the J call TRBJ2-5; D may be TRBD1 (6 bases). CDR3 size: 13 residues. Germline V gene data show CDR1 as LNHDA and CDR2 as SQIVND (reference sequence). The V end was cut by 5 bases, the J end by 5 bases, with 12 bases between. CDR3 amino acids: CASSQGWGETQYF. CDR3 in DNA: TGTGCCAGTAGTCAGGGGTGGGGGGAGACCCAGTACTTC.

This chain links TRBV5-4 with TRBJ2-7; D gene uncertain. The germline gives CDR1 SGHNT, CDR2 YYREEE (reference sequence). V lost 3 bases, J lost 4 bases, and 11 bases lay in between. The CDR3 spans 13 residues. CDR3 in DNA: TGTGCCAGCAGCTCCCCTACCAGATACGAGCAGTACTTC. It yields the protein CASSSPTRYEQYF.

This sequence joins TRBV6-6 and TRBJ1-2, with 9 bases that match TRBD1. Trimming cost V 6 bases and J 6 bases; bases outside gene matches: 11. This CDR3 spans 15 amino acids. The germline V gene encodes CDR1 MNHNY and CDR2 SVGAGI (reference sequence). CDR3: CASSSRDREGNGYTF. CDR3 nucleotide sequence: TGTGCCAGCAGCAGCCGGGACAGGGAGGGTAATGGCTACACCTTC.

The chain has TRBV2 and TRBJ1-2, with 10 nucleotides matching TRBD1. Trimming cost V 6 bases and J 13 bases; bases outside gene matches: 14. The CDR3 loop spans 14 amino acids. Germline values: CDR1 SNHLY, CDR2 FYNNEI. CDR3 nucleotides: TGTGCCAGCAGCACTCCCGGGACAGGGGAACGGGTCACCTTC. This codes for CASSTPGTGERVTF. Looking up the rest from reference TRBV2 and TRBJ1-2 gives the full variable domain: EPEVTQTPSHQVTQMGQEVILRCVPISNHLYFYWYRQILGQKVEFLVSFYNNEISEKSEIFDDQFSVERPDGSNFTLKIRSTKLEDSAMYFCASSTPGTGERVTFGSGTRLTVV.

CDR3 in DNA: TGTGCCAGTAGTTTCTCTGGACTAGCGGGACAGGAGACCCAGTACTTC. Its translation: CASSFSGLAGQETQYF. This sequence joins TRBV19 and TRBJ2-5, with TRBD2 identical over 12 bases. CDR1 is LNHDA and CDR2 is SQIVND in the germline V gene (reference sequence). After removal of 5 bases from V and 5 bases from J, the junction contained 9 bases not matched to a gene. CDR3 size: 16 residues.

The rearrangement joins TRBV19 to TRBJ2-7; 7 bases are a match to TRBD2. After removal of 0 bases from V and 3 bases from J, the junction contained 2 bases not matched to a gene. This CDR3 has 14 residues. CDR1 and CDR2 from the germline V gene are LNHDA and SQIVND (reference sequence). CDR3 bases: TGTGCCAGTAGTATAGATTGGACTAGCTACGAGCAGTACTTC. It specifies CASSIDWTSYEQYF.